Below, 5 T cell receptor beta chains from the same sample are listed, as sequenced in a study of shared clonotypes between healthy human individuals. Assay: immunoSEQ multiplex PCR; the TCRdb copy retains only in-frame clones and omits some. This table has 550,000 to 750,000 clones, roughly 95% appearing once. As defined, naive CD8 cells were CD45RO-negative and positively selected for CCR7, with terminally differentiated effector memory CD45RA+ cells excluded. Sequenced sample: naive CD8+ T cells sorted from blood. The source of these receptors is a woman between 25 and 40 years old in good health.

The chain employs TRBV5-4 and TRBJ2-1, with D possibly matching TRBD2 (5 bases). With 1 base removed from V and 12 bases from J, the gap between germline ends came to 17 bases. The CDR3 covers 14 residues. In germline, CDR1 is SGHNT, CDR2 YYREEE (reference sequence). CDR3 sequence reads: CASSLSGELGGQFF. The CDR3 nucleotides read TGTGCCAGCAGCTTGTCCGGTGAACTAGGAGGGCAGTTCTTC.

The chain links TRBV28 to TRBJ2-3, with D possibly TRBD2 on 5 matching bases. V shed 8 bases and J shed 0 bases, with 15 bases lying between them. This CDR3 has 15 amino acids. Germline assignment: CDR1 MDHEN and CDR2 SYDVKM. Written as DNA, the CDR3 is TGTGCCAGCCGTAGGTGGGGAGAGAGCACAGATACGCAGTATTTT. Translation gives CASRRWGESTDTQYF.

J is TRBJ2-7 and V is TRBV5-6; D is unresolved. Germline values: CDR1 SGHDT, CDR2 YYEEEE. The CDR3 is 14 residues long. Trimming shortened V by 1 base and J by 7 bases, and 15 bases separated the two germline ends. The CDR3 DNA sequence: TGTGCCAGCAGCTTGTTCGCCCCAACGGGTGAGCAGTACTTC. Protein product: CASSLFAPTGEQYF.

The chain has TRBV7-9 and TRBJ1-6, with D perhaps TRBD1 (5 bases). The germline gives CDR1 SEHNR, CDR2 FQNEAQ (reference sequence). Trimming shortened V by 8 bases and J by 11 bases, and 13 bases separated the two germline ends. This CDR3 spans 12 amino acids. The chain's CDR3 is CASHAGGAPLHF. The DNA for the CDR3 is TGTGCCAGCCACGCCGGGGGGGCACCCCTCCACTTT.

J is TRBJ2-7 and V is TRBV27; 11 bases match TRBD2. Per germline, CDR1 MNHEY and CDR2 SMNVEV (reference sequence). CDR3 length equals 16 residues. V gave up 5 bases and J gave up 1 base; unmatched junction bases: 7. CDR3 in amino acids: CASSPSLAGGSYEQYF. The CDR3 DNA follows: TGTGCCAGCAGTCCAAGTCTAGCGGGAGGTTCCTACGAGCAGTACTTC.